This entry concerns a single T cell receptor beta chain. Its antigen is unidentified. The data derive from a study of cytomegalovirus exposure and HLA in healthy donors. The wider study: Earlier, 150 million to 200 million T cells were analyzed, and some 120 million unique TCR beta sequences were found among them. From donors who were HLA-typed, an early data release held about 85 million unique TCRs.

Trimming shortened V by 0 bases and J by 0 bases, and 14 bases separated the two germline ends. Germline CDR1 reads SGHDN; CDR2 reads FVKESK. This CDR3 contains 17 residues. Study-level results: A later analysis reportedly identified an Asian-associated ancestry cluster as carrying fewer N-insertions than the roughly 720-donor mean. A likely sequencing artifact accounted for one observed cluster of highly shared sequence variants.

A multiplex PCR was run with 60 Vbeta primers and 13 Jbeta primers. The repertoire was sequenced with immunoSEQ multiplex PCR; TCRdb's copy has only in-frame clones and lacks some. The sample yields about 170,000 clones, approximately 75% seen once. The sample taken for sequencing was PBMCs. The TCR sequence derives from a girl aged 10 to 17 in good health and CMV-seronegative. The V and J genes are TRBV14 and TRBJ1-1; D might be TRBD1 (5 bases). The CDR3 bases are TGTGCCAGCAGCCAAGACGTAGGGGTCCCTATGAACACTGAAGCTTTCTTT. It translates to CASSQDVGVPMNTEAFF.